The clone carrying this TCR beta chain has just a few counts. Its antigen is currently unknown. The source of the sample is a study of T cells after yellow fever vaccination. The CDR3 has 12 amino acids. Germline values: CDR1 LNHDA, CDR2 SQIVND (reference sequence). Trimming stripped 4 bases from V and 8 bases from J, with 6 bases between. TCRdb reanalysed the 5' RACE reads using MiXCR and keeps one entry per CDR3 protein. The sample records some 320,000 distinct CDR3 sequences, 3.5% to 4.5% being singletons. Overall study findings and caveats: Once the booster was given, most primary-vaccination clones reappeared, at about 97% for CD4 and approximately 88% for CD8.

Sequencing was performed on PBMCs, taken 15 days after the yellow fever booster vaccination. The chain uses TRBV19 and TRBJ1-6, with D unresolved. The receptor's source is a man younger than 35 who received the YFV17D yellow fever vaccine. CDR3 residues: CASSRDHSPLHF. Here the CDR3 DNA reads TGTGCCAGTAGTAGAGATCATTCACCCCTCCACTTT.